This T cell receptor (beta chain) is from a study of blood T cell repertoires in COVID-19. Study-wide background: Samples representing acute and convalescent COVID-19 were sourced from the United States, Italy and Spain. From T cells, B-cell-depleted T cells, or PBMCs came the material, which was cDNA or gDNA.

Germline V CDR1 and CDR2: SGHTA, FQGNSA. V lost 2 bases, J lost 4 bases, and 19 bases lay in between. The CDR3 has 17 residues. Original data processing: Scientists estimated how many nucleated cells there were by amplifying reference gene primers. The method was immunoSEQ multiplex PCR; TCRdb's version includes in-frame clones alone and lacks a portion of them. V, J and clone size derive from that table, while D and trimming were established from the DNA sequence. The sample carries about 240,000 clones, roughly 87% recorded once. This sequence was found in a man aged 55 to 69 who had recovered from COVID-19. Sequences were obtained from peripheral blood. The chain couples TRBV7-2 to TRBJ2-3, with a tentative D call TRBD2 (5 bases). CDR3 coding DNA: TGTGCCAGCAGCTTAATGTACAGCGGACCCGTCCCAGATACGCAGTATTTT. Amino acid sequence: CASSLMYSGPVPDTQYF.